The clone carrying this T cell receptor (beta chain) was counted ten times or more. This entry is derived from a study of neurological immune-mediated disorders. TCRdb redid the calling of the 5' RACE reads with MiXCR, one entry per CDR3 protein. The profile shows tens of thousands of distinct CDR3 sequences, about 4% of them singletons. This CDR3 is 17 amino acids long. Deletions cut 1 base from V and 5 bases from J, with 22 bases between. The germline gives CDR1 SGHRS, CDR2 YFSETQ. The sequence derives from a man over 45 with multiple sclerosis. The chain has TRBV5-1 and TRBJ2-7, with a tentative D call TRBD2 (6 bases). Sample: PBMCs. Written as DNA, the CDR3 is TGCGCCAGCAGCTTGTCAATGGGGCCCGGGGGTTCCCACGAGCAGTACTTC. Its translation: CASSLSMGPGGSHEQYF. The full variable domain, completed using reference TRBV5-1 and TRBJ2-7, is KAGVTQTPRYLIKTRGQQVTLSCSPISGHRSVSWYQQTPGQGLQFLFEYFSETQRNKGNFPGRFSGRQFSNSRSEMNVSTLELGDSALYLCASSLSMGPGGSHEQYFGPGTRLTVT.